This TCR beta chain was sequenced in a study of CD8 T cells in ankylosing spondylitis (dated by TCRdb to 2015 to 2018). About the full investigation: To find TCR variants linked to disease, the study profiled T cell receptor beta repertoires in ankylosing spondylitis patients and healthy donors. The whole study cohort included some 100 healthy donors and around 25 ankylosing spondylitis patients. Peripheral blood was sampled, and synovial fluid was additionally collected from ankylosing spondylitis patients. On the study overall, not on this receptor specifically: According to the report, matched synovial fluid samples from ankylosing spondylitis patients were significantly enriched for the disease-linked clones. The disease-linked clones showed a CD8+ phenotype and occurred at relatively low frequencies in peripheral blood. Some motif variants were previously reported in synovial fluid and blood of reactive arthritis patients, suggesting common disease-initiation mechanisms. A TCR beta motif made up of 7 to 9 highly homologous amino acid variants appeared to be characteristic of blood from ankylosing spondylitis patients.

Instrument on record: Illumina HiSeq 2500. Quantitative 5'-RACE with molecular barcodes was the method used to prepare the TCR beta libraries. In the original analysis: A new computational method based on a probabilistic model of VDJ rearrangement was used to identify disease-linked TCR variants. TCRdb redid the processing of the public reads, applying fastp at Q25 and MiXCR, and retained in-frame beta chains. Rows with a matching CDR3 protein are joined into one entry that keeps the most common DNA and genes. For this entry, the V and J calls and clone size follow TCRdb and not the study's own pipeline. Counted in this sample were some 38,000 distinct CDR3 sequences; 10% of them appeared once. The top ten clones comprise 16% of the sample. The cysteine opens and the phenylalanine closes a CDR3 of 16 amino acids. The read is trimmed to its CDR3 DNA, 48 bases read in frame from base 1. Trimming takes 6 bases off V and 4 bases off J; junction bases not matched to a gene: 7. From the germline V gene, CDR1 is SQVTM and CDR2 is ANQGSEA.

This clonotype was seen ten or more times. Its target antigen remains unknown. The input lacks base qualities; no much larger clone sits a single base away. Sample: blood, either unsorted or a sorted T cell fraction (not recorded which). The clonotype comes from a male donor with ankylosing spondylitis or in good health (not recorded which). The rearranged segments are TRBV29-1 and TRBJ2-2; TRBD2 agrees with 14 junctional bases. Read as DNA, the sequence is TGCAGCGTCTGGACTAGCGGGAGGTCGGGCACCGGGGAGCTGTTTTTT. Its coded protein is CSVWTSGRSGTGELFF.